The TCR beta chain described here comes from a study of T cell clonality in common variable immunodeficiency. Clones were read by immunoSEQ multiplex PCR, and TCRdb kept only the in-frame ones, dropping some. This record lists over 30,000 clones, none seen once only, and the top ten clones contain about 6.1%. Patients had low serum IgG, IgA and/or IgM and specific antibody deficiency. Aged roughly 9 to 64 years, CVID subjects averaged around 40 years old. This clone was recorded a few times. Its antigen remains unknown. Study observations and caveats: Fewer TCRbeta clones were shared among CVID subjects than controls. Common variable immunodeficiency TCR beta sequences reportedly had fewer deletions and N-nucleotide insertions.

Material: peripheral blood mononuclear cells. This sequence originates from a human donor with common variable immunodeficiency.

This chain's CDR3 is CAWSVPMGAVGQETQYF. CDR3 DNA (partial): TGTGCCTGGAGTGTACCTATGGGGGCGGTGGGGCAAGAGACC. The rearrangement joins TRBV30 to TRBJ2-5, with a weak D call TRBD1 (6 bases). The read terminates 3 residues before the CDR3 end, so the remaining end is supplied by the germline J gene. Trimming removed 0 bases from V and 2 bases from J, with 19 bases in between. This CDR3 region has 17 residues. Germline CDR1 and CDR2: GTSNPN and SVGIG (reference sequence).